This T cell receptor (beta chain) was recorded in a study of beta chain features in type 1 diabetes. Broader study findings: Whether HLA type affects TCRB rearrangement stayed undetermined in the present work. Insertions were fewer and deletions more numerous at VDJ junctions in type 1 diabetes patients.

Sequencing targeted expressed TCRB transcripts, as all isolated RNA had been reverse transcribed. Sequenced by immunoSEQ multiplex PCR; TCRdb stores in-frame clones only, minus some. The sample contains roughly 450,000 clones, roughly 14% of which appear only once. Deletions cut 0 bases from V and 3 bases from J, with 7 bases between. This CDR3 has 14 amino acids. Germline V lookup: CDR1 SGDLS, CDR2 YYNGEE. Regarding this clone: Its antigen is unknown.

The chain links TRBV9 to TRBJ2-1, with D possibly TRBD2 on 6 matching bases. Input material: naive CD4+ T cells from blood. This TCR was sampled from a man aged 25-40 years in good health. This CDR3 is CASSVGDFYNEQFF. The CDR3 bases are TGTGCCAGCAGCGTAGGGGACTTCTACAATGAGCAGTTCTTC.